One sample yielded the 26 T cell receptor beta chains listed below, sequenced in a study of cytomegalovirus exposure and HLA in healthy donors. Sequenced by immunoSEQ multiplex PCR; TCRdb stores in-frame clones only, minus some. The sample consists of 120,000 or so clones, about 85% of them appearing once. The specimen sequenced was PBMCs. These receptors originate from a woman in her 30s in good health and CMV-seronegative.

This clone has just one count. J is TRBJ1-2 and V is TRBV7-8; 10 nucleotides align to TRBD1. The ends lost 4 bases at V and 2 bases at J; junction bases unmatched: 4. The CDR3 has 15 amino acids. The germline gives CDR1 SGHVS, CDR2 FQNEAQ. CDR3 sequence reads: CASSSRDRGNYGYTF. For the CDR3, the DNA is TGTGCCAGCAGCTCCCGGGACAGGGGAAACTATGGCTACACCTTC.

The chain joins TRBV7-8 to TRBJ1-2, with a tentative D call TRBD1 (6 bases). CDR1 SGHVS and CDR2 FQNEAQ come from the germline V gene. Trimming removed 3 bases from V and 3 bases from J, with 17 bases in between. The CDR3 extends over 16 amino acids. CDR3 DNA: TGTGCCAGCAGCTTCCACAGGGTGTCCGGGGACTATGGCTACACCTTC. Translating gives CASSFHRVSGDYGYTF.

J is TRBJ1-1 and V is TRBV10-3; 10 positions agree with TRBD1. The CDR3 totals 15 residues. Germline V gene sequence: CDR1 ENHRY, CDR2 SYGVKD. Trimming removed 6 bases from V and 6 bases from J; junction bases left unmatched: 10. CDR3: CAISSDRGTSAEAFF. DNA of the CDR3: TGTGCCATCAGCTCGGACAGGGGGACTTCTGCTGAAGCTTTCTTT.

V is TRBV6-1 and J is TRBJ2-5; D call uncertain. The CDR3 covers 12 residues. V lost 5 bases, J lost 5 bases, and 9 bases lay in between. CDR1 and CDR2 from the germline V gene are MNHNS and SASEGT. The CDR3 here is CASSLALETQYF. The CDR3 DNA is TGTGCCAGCAGTTTAGCTTTGGAGACCCAGTACTTC.

The table lists this clone with a count of one. The V and J genes are TRBV7-2 and TRBJ2-5; 13 nucleotides align to TRBD2. The CDR3 consists of 16 residues. Looked up from germline, CDR1 is SGHTA and CDR2 is FQGNSA. With V trimmed by 1 base and J by 4 bases, 3 bases remained unmatched. CDR3 DNA sequence: TGTGCCAGCAGCTTAGTACTAGCGGGGGGGCTAGAGACCCAGTACTTC. It codes for CASSLVLAGGLETQYF.

The J gene is TRBJ2-5, the V gene TRBV25-1, with 8 bases identical to TRBD2. Germline CDR1 MGHDK, CDR2 SYGVNS. V trimming: 5 bases; J trimming: 2 bases; junction bases outside the gene matches: 7. This CDR3 is built from 15 residues. CDR3: CASSPGLATQETQYF. CDR3 DNA sequence: TGTGCCAGCAGTCCAGGACTAGCTACACAAGAGACCCAGTACTTC.

Only a few counts were recorded for this clone. The chain recombines TRBV11-2 with TRBJ1-2; D ambiguous. The CDR3 sequence is 15 residues long. The germline V and J ends were trimmed by 5 bases and 8 bases, with 21 bases remaining between them. Germline assignment: CDR1 SGHAT and CDR2 FQNNGV. The DNA for the CDR3 is TGTGCCAGCAGCGCCCGGGAGGGCCCCTCTTGGGGCTACACCTTC. Translated: CASSAREGPSWGYTF.

This chain links TRBV28 with TRBJ2-5; 10 bases fit TRBD1. Germline V gene sequence: CDR1 MDHEN, CDR2 SYDVKM. The CDR3 contains 17 residues. V shed 5 bases and J 5 bases; nucleotides not matched to a gene: 14. The CDR3 loop is CASSRGLDRGRGETQYF. CDR3 bases: TGTGCCAGCAGTAGGGGGCTCGACAGGGGGCGAGGCGAGACCCAGTACTTC.

This chain joins TRBV19 and TRBJ1-5, with no clear D. Between the trimmed V and J ends, which lost 6 bases and 4 bases, there was a span of 13 bases. From germline, CDR1 is LNHDA and CDR2 SQIVND (reference sequence). The CDR3 runs to 14 residues. The CDR3 region is CASRNGRENQPQHF. The CDR3 nucleotides read TGTGCCAGTAGGAACGGGCGGGAGAATCAGCCCCAGCATTTT.

The chain links TRBV28 to TRBJ2-5; 8 nucleotides align to TRBD1. The DNA end is more similar to TRBJ2-7, so the J call may be wrong. Germline V gives CDR1 MDHEN, CDR2 SYDVKM. The CDR3 extends over 15 amino acids. In DNA form, the CDR3 reads TGTGCCAGCAGATTCTGGACAGGGTCCACCTACGAGCAGTACTTC. This gives the protein CASRFWTGSTYEQYF.

Here the CDR3 reads CASSFDRGLGSPLHF. CDR3 DNA sequence: TGTGCCAGCAGCTTCGACAGGGGGCTCGGTTCACCCCTCCACTTT. This chain joins TRBV7-2 and TRBJ1-6; 10 positions agree with TRBD1. V trimming: 3 bases; J trimming: 9 bases; junction bases outside the gene matches: 5. Germline CDR1 and CDR2: SGHTA and FQGNSA. This CDR3 is built from 15 residues.

The chain is built from TRBV25-1 and TRBJ2-5, with 7 bases identical to TRBD2. This CDR3 spans 17 amino acids. Unmatched junction bases numbered 18, after V lost 6 bases and J lost 5 bases. Germline CDR1 MGHDK, CDR2 SYGVNS. The chain's CDR3 is CASRAPPGRWGGETQYF. CDR3 bases: TGTGCCAGCAGGGCCCCCCCAGGGCGGTGGGGGGGGGAGACCCAGTACTTC.

DNA of the CDR3: TGTGCCAGCAGTAATTCCCCGGGACAGGGTGGGACCCAGTACTTC. Translating it yields CASSNSPGQGGTQYF. This rearrangement joins TRBV2 to TRBJ2-5; 9 bases agree with TRBD1. J lost 7 bases, V lost 5 bases, and 11 bases had no gene match. Per germline, CDR1 SNHLY and CDR2 FYNNEI. The CDR3 contains 15 residues.

This clone was seen a handful of times. This sequence joins TRBV6-5 and TRBJ1-1; D gene ambiguous. The CDR3 totals 15 residues. V lost 0 bases, J lost 1 base, and 9 bases lay in between. Germline V CDR1 and CDR2: MNHEY, SVGAGI. Here the CDR3 DNA reads TGTGCCAGCAGTTACTCGAGACTCAAGAACACTGAAGCTTTCTTT. As protein: CASSYSRLKNTEAFF.

The rearrangement links TRBV6-6 to TRBJ1-1, with 9 positions matching TRBD1. The CDR3 has 14 residues. CDR1 and CDR2 (germline): MNHNY, SVGAGI (reference sequence). V was clipped by 5 bases and J by 5 bases; unmatched bases: 6. Here the CDR3 reads CASSRDRVYTEAFF. The CDR3 coding sequence is TGTGCCAGCAGTCGGGACAGGGTTTATACTGAAGCTTTCTTT.

CDR3 protein: CASSLGHPAQETQYF. Here the CDR3 DNA reads TGCGCCAGCAGCTTGGGGCACCCCGCCCAAGAGACCCAGTACTTC. This chain links TRBV5-1 with TRBJ2-5; D is uncertain. Trimming removed 0 bases at V and 1 base at J, with 10 bases between. CDR1 and CDR2 (germline): SGHRS, YFSETQ. The CDR3 length is 15 residues.

The V gene is TRBV5-8, the J gene TRBJ1-1; the D is unclear. CDR3 length: 17 amino acids. CDR1 is SGHTS, CDR2 YDEGEE, per germline. V was pared by 7 bases and J by 0 bases, with 22 bases between. The CDR3 DNA is TGTGCCAGCCGGGATCGAGGGCCCCTGTTGGTGAACACTGAAGCTTTCTTT. Its protein is CASRDRGPLLVNTEAFF.

The V gene is TRBV11-2, the J gene TRBJ1-5, with a tentative D call TRBD1 (6 bases). Trimming left V 1 base short and J 7 bases short, with 20 bases between. Germline values: CDR1 SGHAT, CDR2 FQNNGV. The CDR3 covers 17 residues. CDR3 sequence: CASSLGPSPGQGQPQHF. The DNA for the CDR3 is TGTGCCAGCAGCTTAGGCCCCTCCCCGGGGCAGGGGCAGCCCCAGCATTTT.

The rearrangement uses TRBV9 and TRBJ2-2; possibly TRBD2 for D (6 bases). Germline-derived CDR1 and CDR2 are SGDLS and YYNGEE. This CDR3 has 15 residues. With 6 bases removed from V and 8 bases from J, the gap between germline ends came to 20 bases. This CDR3 is CASNVEGHPEGELFF. Written as DNA, the CDR3 is TGTGCCAGCAACGTGGAGGGCCATCCGGAGGGGGAGCTGTTTTTT.

The J gene is TRBJ2-7, the V gene TRBV29-1; tentatively, D is TRBD2 (5 bases). The CDR3 spans 13 residues. Germline V gives CDR1 SQVTM, CDR2 ANQGSEA. V was pared by 2 bases and J by 4 bases, with 12 bases between. The chain's CDR3 is CSVERESPYEQYF. CDR3 nucleotide sequence: TGCAGCGTTGAAAGGGAGTCTCCTTACGAGCAGTACTTC.

V usage is TRBV14 and J usage is TRBJ2-1, with TRBD1 identical over 7 bases. Germline V lookup: CDR1 SGHDN, CDR2 FVKESK. This CDR3 is 13 amino acids long. Losses at the gene ends were 5 bases for V and 6 bases for J; bases not matched to a gene: 4. CDR3 in amino acids: CASSNPGGNEQFF. CDR3 in DNA: TGTGCCAGCAGCAACCCAGGGGGCAATGAGCAGTTCTTC.

This chain links TRBV30 with TRBJ2-3; 8 bases agree with TRBD2. Germline CDR1 reads GTSNPN; CDR2 reads SVGIG (reference sequence). Trimming at V came to 0 bases and at J to 10 bases, leaving 15 bases not matched to a gene. The length of the CDR3 is 16 residues. The CDR3 here is CAWSVIATGAGEAQYF. As DNA, the CDR3 is TGTGCCTGGAGTGTGATCGCGACCGGAGCGGGGGAAGCGCAGTATTTT.

The rearrangement uses TRBV4-3 and TRBJ1-2; D unclear. The CDR3 contains 15 residues. CDR1 LGHNA and CDR2 YSLEER come from the germline V gene. Trimming took 0 bases from V and 4 from J, leaving 12 bases between them. The CDR3, as DNA: TGCGCCAGCAGCCAAGATGATGCCGAGGGCTATGGCTACACCTTC. Its protein is CASSQDDAEGYGYTF.

V usage is TRBV14 and J usage is TRBJ2-7; D remains unclear. V was pared by 1 base and J by 6 bases, with 7 bases between. Germline V gene data show CDR1 as SGHDN and CDR2 as FVKESK. The CDR3 spans 12 residues. This CDR3 is CASSQGYGEQYF. The CDR3 DNA is TGTGCCAGCAGCCAAGGGTACGGCGAGCAGTACTTC.

V is TRBV29-1 and J is TRBJ1-1, with D perhaps TRBD1 (6 bases). The CDR3 is 12 amino acids. The V and J ends lost 7 bases and 4 bases respectively, with 13 bases between them. Germline loops: CDR1 SQVTM, CDR2 ANQGSEA. CDR3 sequence: CSALGGVTEAFF. The DNA for the CDR3 is TGCAGCGCCTTAGGGGGTGTCACTGAAGCTTTCTTT.

This clone has only one observation. This rearrangement joins TRBV10-2 to TRBJ1-1, with D uncertain. From germline, CDR1 is WSHSY and CDR2 SAAADI. The V gene lost 4 bases and the J gene lost 4 bases, with 13 bases spanning the gap. The CDR3 covers 14 residues. The CDR3 region is CASSVSAGSTEAFF. The CDR3 bases are TGCGCCAGCAGTGTGTCGGCCGGGAGCACTGAAGCTTTCTTT.